This TCR beta chain was found in a study of CD8 T cells in Susac syndrome. Per the germline V gene, CDR1 is MNHEY and CDR2 is SMNVEV (reference sequence). This CDR3 comprises 15 residues. V was cut by 6 bases and J by 0 bases, with 15 bases left in between. RNA was extracted with the RNeasy kit, and a quantity of roughly 0.45 to 1 ug was reverse transcribed using random hexamers. TCRdb re-analysed the immunoSEQ multiplex PCR reads in MiXCR, keeping a single row per CDR3 protein. The table includes 70,000 or so distinct CDR3 sequences, approximately 95% detected once. The source material was CD8+ T cells from PBMCs. The gene calls are TRBV27 and TRBJ2-7, with D perhaps matching TRBD1 (6 bases). The receptor was isolated from a human donor in good health. The CDR3 sequence: CASRPHKDSSYEQYV. The CDR3 DNA is TGTGCCAGCAGACCGCATAAGGACAGCTCCTACGAGCAGTACGTC.